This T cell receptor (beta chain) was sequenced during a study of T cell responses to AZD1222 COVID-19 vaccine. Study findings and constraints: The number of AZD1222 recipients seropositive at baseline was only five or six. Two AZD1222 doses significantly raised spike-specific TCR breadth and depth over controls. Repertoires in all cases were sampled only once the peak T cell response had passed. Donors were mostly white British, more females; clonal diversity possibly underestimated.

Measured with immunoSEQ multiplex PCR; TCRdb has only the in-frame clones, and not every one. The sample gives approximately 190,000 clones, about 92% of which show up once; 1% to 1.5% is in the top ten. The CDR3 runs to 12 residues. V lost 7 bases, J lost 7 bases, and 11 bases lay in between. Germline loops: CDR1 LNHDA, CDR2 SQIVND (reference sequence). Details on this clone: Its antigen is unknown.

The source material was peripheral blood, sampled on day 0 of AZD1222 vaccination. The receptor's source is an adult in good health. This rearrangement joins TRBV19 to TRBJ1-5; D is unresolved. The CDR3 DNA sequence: TGTGCCAGTACCACCCCTGCCCAGCCCCAGCATTTT. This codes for CASTTPAQPQHF.